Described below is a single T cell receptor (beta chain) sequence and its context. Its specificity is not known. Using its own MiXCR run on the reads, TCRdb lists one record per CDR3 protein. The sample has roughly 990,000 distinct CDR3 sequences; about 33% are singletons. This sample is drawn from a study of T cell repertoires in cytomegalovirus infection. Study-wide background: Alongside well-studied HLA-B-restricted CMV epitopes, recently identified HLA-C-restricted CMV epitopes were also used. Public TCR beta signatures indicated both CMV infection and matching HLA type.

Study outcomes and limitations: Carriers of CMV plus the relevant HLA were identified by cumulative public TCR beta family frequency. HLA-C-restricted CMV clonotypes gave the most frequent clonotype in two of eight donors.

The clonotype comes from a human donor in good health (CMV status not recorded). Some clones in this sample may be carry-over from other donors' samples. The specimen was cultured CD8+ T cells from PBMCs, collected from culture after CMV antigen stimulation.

The CDR3 DNA reads as TGTGCCTCAGGTACTCTATCAGGGTCCGAGAAAGCCGGGGAGCTGTTTTTT. It specifies CASGTLSGSEKAGELFF. The chain combines TRBV4-2 with TRBJ2-2; D is perhaps TRBD1 (5 bases). The CDR3 covers 17 residues. V lost 11 bases and J lost 6, with 28 bases in between. Germline CDR1 LGHNA, CDR2 YNFKEQ.